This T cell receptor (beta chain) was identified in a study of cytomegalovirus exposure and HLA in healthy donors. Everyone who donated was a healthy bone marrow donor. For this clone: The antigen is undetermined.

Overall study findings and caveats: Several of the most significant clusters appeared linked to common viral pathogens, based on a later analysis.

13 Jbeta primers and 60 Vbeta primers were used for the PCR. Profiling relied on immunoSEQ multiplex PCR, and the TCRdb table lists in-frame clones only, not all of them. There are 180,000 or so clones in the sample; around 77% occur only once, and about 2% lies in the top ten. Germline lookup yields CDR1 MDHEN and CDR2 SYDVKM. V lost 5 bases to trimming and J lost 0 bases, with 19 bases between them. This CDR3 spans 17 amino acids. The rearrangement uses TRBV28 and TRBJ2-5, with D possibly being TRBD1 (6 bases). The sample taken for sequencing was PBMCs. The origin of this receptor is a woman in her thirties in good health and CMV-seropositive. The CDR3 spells CASSEGTSRGHQETQYF. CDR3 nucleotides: TGTGCCAGCAGTGAGGGGACAAGCCGGGGTCACCAAGAGACCCAGTACTTC.